What follows describes a single TCR beta chain. The data are from a study of cytomegalovirus exposure and HLA in healthy donors. Germline-derived CDR1 and CDR2 are SGHNT and YENEEA. This CDR3 has 16 residues. Trimming cost V 3 bases and J 0 bases; bases outside gene matches: 2. PCR involved 60 Vbeta and 13 Jbeta primers. The data were produced by immunoSEQ multiplex PCR, yet TCRdb's version contains in-frame clones alone and is incomplete. Among 150,000 to 200,000 clones listed, approximately 73% were seen once. The donors comprised healthy bone marrow donors. This receptor was obtained from a woman between 25 and 40 years old in good health and CMV-seropositive. Sequenced input: PBMCs. The gene calls are TRBV11-3 and TRBJ2-3, with TRBD2 identical over 11 bases. The CDR3 DNA sequence: TGTGCCAGCAGCTTTGTAGCGGGGGGGAGCACAGATACGCAGTATTTT. This codes for CASSFVAGGSTDTQYF.